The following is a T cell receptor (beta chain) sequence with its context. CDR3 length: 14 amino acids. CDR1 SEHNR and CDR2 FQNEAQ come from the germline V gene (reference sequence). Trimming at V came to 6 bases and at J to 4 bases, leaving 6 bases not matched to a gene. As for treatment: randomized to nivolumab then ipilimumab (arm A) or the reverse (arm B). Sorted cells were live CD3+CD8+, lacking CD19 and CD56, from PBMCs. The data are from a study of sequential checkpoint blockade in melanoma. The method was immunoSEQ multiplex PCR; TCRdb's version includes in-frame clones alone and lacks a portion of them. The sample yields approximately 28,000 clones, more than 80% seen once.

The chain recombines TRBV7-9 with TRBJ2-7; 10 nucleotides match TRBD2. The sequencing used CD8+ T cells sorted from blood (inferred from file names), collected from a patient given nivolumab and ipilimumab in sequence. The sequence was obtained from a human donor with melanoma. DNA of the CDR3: TGTGCCAGCAGTCGGACTAGCGGAATGTACGAGCAGTACTTC. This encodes CASSRTSGMYEQYF. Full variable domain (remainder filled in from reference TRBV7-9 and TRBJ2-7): DTGVSQNPRHKITKRGQNVTFRCDPISEHNRLYWYRQTLGQGPEFLTYFQNEAQLEKSRLLSDRFSAERPKGSFSTLEIQRTEQGDSAMYLCASSRTSGMYEQYFGPGTRLTVT.